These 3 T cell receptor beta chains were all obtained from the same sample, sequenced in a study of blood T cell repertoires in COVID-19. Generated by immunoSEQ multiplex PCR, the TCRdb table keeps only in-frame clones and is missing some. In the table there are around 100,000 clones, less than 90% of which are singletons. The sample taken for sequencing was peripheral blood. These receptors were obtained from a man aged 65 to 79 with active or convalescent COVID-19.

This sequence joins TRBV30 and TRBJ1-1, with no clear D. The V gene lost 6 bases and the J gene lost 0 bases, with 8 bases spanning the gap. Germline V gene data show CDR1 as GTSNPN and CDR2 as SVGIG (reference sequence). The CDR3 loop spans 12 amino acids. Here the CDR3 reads CACASVNTEAFF. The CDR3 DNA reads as TGTGCCTGCGCCTCGGTGAACACTGAAGCTTTCTTT. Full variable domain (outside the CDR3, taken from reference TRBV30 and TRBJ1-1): SQTIHQWPATLVQPVGSPLSLECTVEGTSNPNLYWYRQAAGRGLQLLFYSVGIGQISSEVPQNLSASRPQDRQFILSSKKLLLSDSGFYLCACASVNTEAFFGQGTRLTVV.

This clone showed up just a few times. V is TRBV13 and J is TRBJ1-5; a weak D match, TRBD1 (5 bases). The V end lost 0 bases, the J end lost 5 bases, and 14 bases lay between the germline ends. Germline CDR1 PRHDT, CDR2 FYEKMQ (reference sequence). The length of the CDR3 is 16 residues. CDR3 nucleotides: TGTGCCAGCAGCTTAGGCGGTGTGGGGGGGGATCAGCCCCAGCATTTT. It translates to CASSLGGVGGDQPQHF.

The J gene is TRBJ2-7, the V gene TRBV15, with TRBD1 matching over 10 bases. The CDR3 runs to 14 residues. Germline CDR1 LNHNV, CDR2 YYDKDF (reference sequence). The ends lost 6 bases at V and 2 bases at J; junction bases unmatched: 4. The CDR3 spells CATRGTGATYEQYF. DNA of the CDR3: TGTGCCACCAGAGGGACAGGGGCCACCTACGAGCAGTACTTC. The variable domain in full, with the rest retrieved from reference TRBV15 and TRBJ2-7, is DAMVIQNPRYQVTQFGKPVTLSCSQTLNHNVMYWYQQKSSQAPKLLFHYYDKDFNNEADTPDNFQSRRPNTSFCFLDIRSPGLGDTAMYLCATRGTGATYEQYFGPGTRLTVT.